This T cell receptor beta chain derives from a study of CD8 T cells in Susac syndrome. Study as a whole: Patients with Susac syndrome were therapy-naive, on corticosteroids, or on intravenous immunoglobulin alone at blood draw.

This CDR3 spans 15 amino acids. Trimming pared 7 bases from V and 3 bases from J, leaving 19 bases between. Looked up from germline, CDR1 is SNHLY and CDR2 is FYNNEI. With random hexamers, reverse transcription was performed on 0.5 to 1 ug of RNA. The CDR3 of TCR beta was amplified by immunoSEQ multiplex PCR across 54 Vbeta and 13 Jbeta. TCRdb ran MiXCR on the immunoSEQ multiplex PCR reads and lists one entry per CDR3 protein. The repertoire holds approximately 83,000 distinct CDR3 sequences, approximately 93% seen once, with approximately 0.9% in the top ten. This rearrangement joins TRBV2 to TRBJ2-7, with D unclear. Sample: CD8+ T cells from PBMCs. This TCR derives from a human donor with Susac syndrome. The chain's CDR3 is CASKNDWLDFYEQYF. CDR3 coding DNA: TGTGCCAGCAAAAACGACTGGCTAGACTTCTACGAGCAGTACTTC.